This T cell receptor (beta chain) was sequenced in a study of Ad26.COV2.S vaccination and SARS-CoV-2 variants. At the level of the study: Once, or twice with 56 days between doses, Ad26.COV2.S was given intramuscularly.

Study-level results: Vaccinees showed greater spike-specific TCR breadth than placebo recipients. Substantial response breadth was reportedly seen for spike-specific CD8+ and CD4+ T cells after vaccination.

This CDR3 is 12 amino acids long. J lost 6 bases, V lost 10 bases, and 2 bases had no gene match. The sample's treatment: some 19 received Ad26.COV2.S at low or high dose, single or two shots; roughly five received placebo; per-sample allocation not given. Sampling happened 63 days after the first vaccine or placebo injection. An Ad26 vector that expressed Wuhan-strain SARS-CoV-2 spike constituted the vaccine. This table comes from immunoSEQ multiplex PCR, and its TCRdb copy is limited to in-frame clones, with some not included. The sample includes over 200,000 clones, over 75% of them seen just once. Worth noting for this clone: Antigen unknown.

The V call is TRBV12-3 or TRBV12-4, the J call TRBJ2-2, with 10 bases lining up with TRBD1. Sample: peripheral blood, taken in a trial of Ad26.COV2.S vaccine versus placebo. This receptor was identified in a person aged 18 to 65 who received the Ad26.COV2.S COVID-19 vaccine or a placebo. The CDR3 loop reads CATGQGAGELFF. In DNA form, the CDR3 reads TGTGCCACCGGACAGGGGGCCGGGGAGCTGTTTTTT.